This is a list of T cell receptor beta chains from one sample in a study of regulatory T cells in long-lasting Graves disease. TCRdb itself ran the multiplex PCR reads through MiXCR, one entry per CDR3 protein. The sample has 350,000 to 450,000 distinct CDR3 sequences, 14% to 15% seen once. The data also belong to a second study, concerning T cells in Graves' hyperthyroidism and ophthalmopathy.

Sequences were derived from peripheral blood mononuclear cells (PBMCs), sampled at new diagnosis, from a patient treated with antithyroid drugs. The source of these receptors is a woman aged 25 to 39 with Graves disease. CDR3s include the opening cysteine and the closing phenylalanine or tryptophan. The D gene is left open where the match is weak. Expanded clones get a size class; other rows say once, few or many, or leave the size out.

TRBV7-9	many	-	TRBJ2-1	CASSLAKPYNEQFF	TGTGCCAGCAGCTTAGCAAAACCCTACAATGAGCAGTTCTTC
TRBV28	many	-	TRBJ2-7	CASSQGLAPYEQYF	TGTGCCAGCAGTCAAGGACTGGCCCCCTACGAGCAGTACTTC
TRBV28	many	TRBD2	TRBJ2-4	CASSVSGRRHIQYF	TGTGCCAGCAGTGTCAGCGGGAGGCGCCACATTCAGTACTTC
TRBV5-4	many	-	TRBJ2-1	CASSSEGFGNEQFF	TGTGCCAGCAGCTCCGAGGGGTTCGGGAATGAGCAGTTCTTC
TRBV4-1	-	-	TRBJ2-6	CASSQVGALAGLANVLTF	TGCGCCAGCAGCCAAGTAGGCGCACTGGCAGGACTGGCCAACGTCCTGACTTTC
TRBV5-1	many	TRBD1	TRBJ2-1	CASSTGTGGWDEQFF	TGCGCCAGCAGCACCGGGACAGGGGGCTGGGATGAGCAGTTCTTC
TRBV6-1	many	-	TRBJ1-1	CTSRPRGMSTEAFF	TGTACCAGCAGACCTCGGGGGATGAGCACTGAAGCTTTCTTT
TRBV7-9	-	-	TRBJ1-1	CASSLSQGRVNTEAFF	TGTGCCAGCAGCTTAAGCCAGGGTCGCGTGAACACTGAAGCTTTCTTT
TRBV19	few	-	TRBJ2-7	CASSLQSVPYEQYF	TGTGCCAGTAGTCTCCAGTCAGTCCCCTACGAGCAGTACTTC
TRBV7-2	many	-	TRBJ2-3	CASSSTSSSTDTQYF	TGTGCCAGCAGCTCTACTAGCAGCAGCACAGATACGCAGTATTTT
TRBV20-1	many	-	TRBJ2-7	CSASRAENLGSYEQYF	TGCAGTGCTAGTCGAGCGGAAAATCTGGGATCCTACGAGCAGTACTTC
TRBV5-1	many	TRBD1	TRBJ2-7	CASSAGTASYEQYF	TGTGCCAGCAGTGCCGGGACAGCTTCCTACGAGCAGTACTTC
TRBV19	-	-	TRBJ2-1	CATLSGTPPWEQFF	TGTGCCACTCTTTCCGGGACCCCGCCCTGGGAGCAGTTCTTC
TRBV28	many	-	TRBJ2-1	CASSFLRTKDYNEQFF	TGTGCCAGCAGTTTCCTCCGCACCAAGGACTACAATGAGCAGTTCTTC
TRBV5-1	many	-	TRBJ2-2	CASSLVRLTGELFF	TGCGCCAGCAGCTTGGTCCGACTCACCGGGGAGCTGTTTTTT
TRBV7-9	many	TRBD2	TRBJ2-3	CASSTGTGGYEDTQYF	TGTGCCAGCAGCACGGGGACGGGAGGGTATGAAGATACGCAGTATTTT
TRBV11-3	few	TRBD2	TRBJ2-7	CASSTPRLAGVSGEQYF	TGTGCCAGCAGCACCCCCCGACTAGCGGGAGTGTCTGGAGAGCAGTACTTC
TRBV2	many	-	TRBJ1-1	CASRTQEAEAFF	TGTGCCAGCAGGACACAGGAGGCTGAAGCTTTCTTT
TRBV30	-	TRBD2	TRBJ2-1	CAWSNTSGEWAWGYNEQFF	TGTGCCTGGAGTAATACTAGCGGGGAGTGGGCGTGGGGTTACAATGAGCAGTTCTTC
TRBV12-3/TRBV12-4	many	TRBD2	TRBJ2-7	CASSPGGGGPSYEQYF	TGTGCCAGCAGTCCCGGGGGGGGAGGTCCCTCCTACGAGCAGTACTTC
TRBV27	many	-	TRBJ1-5	CASSLGSGRVLGNQPQHF	TGTGCCAGCAGTTTAGGTTCAGGGAGGGTTTTGGGCAATCAGCCCCAGCATTTT
TRBV11-2	many	-	TRBJ2-5	CASSLSETQYF	TGTGCCAGCAGCTTATCGGAGACCCAGTACTTC